These T cell receptor beta chains were read from a single sample in a study of cytomegalovirus exposure and HLA in healthy donors. The table came from immunoSEQ multiplex PCR; TCRdb's copy has only in-frame clones and leaves some out. The sample has a few hundred thousand clones, about 80% seen once. Sequencing was done on a sample of PBMCs. All receptors derive from a man in his late teens or twenties in good health and CMV-seronegative. Each CDR3 is given with its conserved first and last residue. Fields, in order: D gene, V gene, clone size, J gene, CDR3 DNA, CDR3 protein. D genes are given only for firm matches. Clone size is not always given. Where it is, it says once, few, many or a class for expanded clones.

-	TRBV5-1	-	TRBJ2-2	TGCGCCAGCAGCTTGGACAGCCTCAACACCGGGGAGCTGTTTTTT	CASSLDSLNTGELFF
TRBD2	TRBV5-1	-	TRBJ2-3	TGCGCCAGCAGCTTGTGGCTAGCGGGAGTCACAGATACGCAGTATTTT	CASSLWLAGVTDTQYF
TRBD2	TRBV9	-	TRBJ2-7	TGTGCCAGCAGCGTCGATACTAGCGGCAAGCAGTACTTC	CASSVDTSGKQYF
-	TRBV28	-	TRBJ1-2	TGTGCCAGCAGAATATACCTACAGGGATCCAGCTACACCTTC	CASRIYLQGSSYTF
-	TRBV7-8	-	TRBJ1-1	TGTGCCAGCAGCTCACTCAATTTGAACACTGAAGCTTTCTTT	CASSSLNLNTEAFF
TRBD2	TRBV30	-	TRBJ2-3	TGTGCCTGGAGCATCACTAGCGGGCCGTTCGGAGATACGCAGTATTTT	CAWSITSGPFGDTQYF
-	TRBV14	few	TRBJ2-1	TGTGCCAGCAGCCAGTGGGAAACTAGCAGCTACAATGAGCAGTTCTTC	CASSQWETSSYNEQFF
-	TRBV14	many	TRBJ2-7	TGTGCCAGCAGCCGGGGGCTAGCAGGCCTGGGCGAGCAGTACTTC	CASSRGLAGLGEQYF
-	TRBV5-1	-	TRBJ2-1	TGCGCCAGCAGCTTGGAAGGCAGAGGCCCCAACAATGAGCAGTTCTTC	CASSLEGRGPNNEQFF
TRBD2	TRBV7-3	-	TRBJ2-1	TGTGCCAGCAGCTTAAGACTAGCGGACTACAATGAGCAGTTCTTC	CASSLRLADYNEQFF
TRBD1	TRBV29-1	-	TRBJ1-1	TGCTCCGGGACAGGGGTCTTTCAGAACACTGAAGCTTTCTTT	CSGTGVFQNTEAFF
TRBD1	TRBV6-6	-	TRBJ1-2	TGTGCCAGCAGTTACTCAGCCGACAGGGTCCTCTATGGCTACACCTTC	CASSYSADRVLYGYTF
TRBD1	TRBV7-9	-	TRBJ2-7	TGTGCCAGCAGCCCGCGACAGGGAGCCGAGCAGTACTTC	CASSPRQGAEQYF
-	TRBV4-3	-	TRBJ2-2	TGCGCCAGCAGCCAACTTACAGCCGGGGAGCTGTTTTTT	CASSQLTAGELFF
TRBD2	TRBV6-6	few	TRBJ2-5	TGTGCCAGCAGGAATAGCGGGCCACAAGAGACCCAGTACTTC	CASRNSGPQETQYF
TRBD1	TRBV6-5	few	TRBJ1-5	TGTGCCAGCAGTGGTGCCACAGGGGCCGATCAGCCCCAGCATTTT	CASSGATGADQPQHF
TRBD1	TRBV11-2	once	TRBJ2-7	TGTGCCAGCAGCACCACGCCCGGGACAGGCAACTACGAGCAGTACTTC	CASSTTPGTGNYEQYF
-	TRBV7-9	few	TRBJ1-3	TGTGCCAGCAGCGAGAAGGGCGGGGGAAACACCATATATTTT	CASSEKGGGNTIYF
-	TRBV7-2	-	TRBJ2-3	TGTGCCAGCAGCTTTCCTAACAGAGTTCCAGATACGCAGTATTTT	CASSFPNRVPDTQYF
TRBD1	TRBV7-3	-	TRBJ2-3	TGTGCCAGCAGCTCCCCCGGACAGGGAGGCACAGATACGCAGTATTTT	CASSSPGQGGTDTQYF
TRBD1	TRBV27	-	TRBJ2-6	TGTGCCAGCAGTGGGTCCGGGACAGCATTTTCTGGGGCCAACGTCCTGACTTTC	CASSGSGTAFSGANVLTF
-	TRBV7-3	-	TRBJ2-7	TGTGCCAGCAGCTGGGGGGATGCCTACGAGCAGTACTTT	CASSWGDAYEQYF
-	TRBV6-5	few	TRBJ1-3	TGTGCCAGCATCCGTGCGGGGTCTGGAAACACCATATATTTT	CASIRAGSGNTIYF
-	TRBV7-2	-	TRBJ1-4	TGTGCCAGCAGTCTTGACAGTACAACTAATGAAAAACTGTTTTTT	CASSLDSTTNEKLFF
-	TRBV7-8	few	TRBJ1-5	TGTGCCAGCAGCCCGCAGGGGAACCAAGGCAATCAGCCCCAGCATTTT	CASSPQGNQGNQPQHF
-	TRBV19	-	TRBJ2-4	TGTGCCAGTAGTGGTAGCCGCCGCATTCAGTACTTC	CASSGSRRIQYF
-	TRBV30	-	TRBJ1-2	TGTGCCTGGACCACAGGGTACGTCTACACCTTC	CAWTTGYVYTF
-	TRBV11-3	-	TRBJ2-1	TGTGCCAGCAGCTTAGATGCGGGCGTCCACAATGAGCAGTTCTTC	CASSLDAGVHNEQFF
TRBD2	TRBV7-2	-	TRBJ2-1	TGTGCCAGCAGCTTAGCAAGTCTAGCGGGAGTTGGTGAGCAGTTCTTC	CASSLASLAGVGEQFF
TRBD2	TRBV7-8	-	TRBJ2-1	TGTGCCAGCAGCTCGTTAGCGGGAGTATACAATGAGCAGTTCTTC	CASSSLAGVYNEQFF
TRBD1	TRBV19	-	TRBJ2-4	TGTGCCAGTAGTACCCAGGGGGCGAACATTCAGTACTTC	CASSTQGANIQYF
TRBD1	TRBV29-1	-	TRBJ1-2	TGCAGCGTTGAAGGGAAATTAGGGGGCGCTCGTATCTATGGCTACACCTTC	CSVEGKLGGARIYGYTF
TRBD1	TRBV7-2	-	TRBJ1-1	TGTGCCAGCAGTTTCCCAGGGGGAGCCGAAGCTTTCTTT	CASSFPGGAEAFF
-	TRBV30	-	TRBJ2-7	TGTGCCTGGAGCGCAGGGAATGCCTACGAGCAGTACTTC	CAWSAGNAYEQYF
-	TRBV21-1	-	TRBJ2-7	TGTGCCAGCAGTGACATAGCGGGAGGTGGTTGCGAGCAGTACTTC	CASSDIAGGGCEQYF
TRBD1	TRBV6-6	-	TRBJ1-5	TGTGCCAGCAGTTACTCAAACAGGGGTGGCAATCAGCCCCAGCATTTT	CASSYSNRGGNQPQHF
TRBD1	TRBV4-2	-	TRBJ2-3	TGTGCCAGCAGCCAAGATCTGGGACAGGGTCCCGCAGATACGCAGTATTTT	CASSQDLGQGPADTQYF
-	TRBV9	-	TRBJ2-7	TGTGCCAGCAGCTTAGGCGACGAGCAGTACTTC	CASSLGDEQYF
-	TRBV29-1	-	TRBJ1-1	TGCAGCGTTGAAGATGTCCGGGACATTTACGATGATCGGAACACTGAAGCTTTCTTT	CSVEDVRDIYDDRNTEAFF
TRBD1	TRBV7-9	few	TRBJ1-4	TGTGCCAGCAGCGATTTAACAGGGGGCCGAGGTGAAAAACTGTTTTTT	CASSDLTGGRGEKLFF
TRBD1	TRBV11-3	-	TRBJ1-5	TGTGCCAGCAGCTTCACAGGGGATCAGCCCCAGCATTTT	CASSFTGDQPQHF
-	TRBV7-2	few	TRBJ2-7	TGTGCCAGCAGCTTAGAACCTGCGAACTACGAGCAGTACTTC	CASSLEPANYEQYF
-	TRBV9	once	TRBJ2-4	TGTGCCAGCAGCGTAGCGGGACTGGAAAACATTCAGTACTTC	CASSVAGLENIQYF
TRBD1	TRBV15	-	TRBJ1-5	TGTGCCACCAGCAGAGGACACTACAGACAGGGAATGAACTTTGGTAGCAATCAGCCCCAGCATTTT	CATSRGHYRQGMNFGSNQPQHF
TRBD2	TRBV6-1	-	TRBJ2-1	TGTGCCAGCAGTGACCGGACTGGATACTGGACTAGCGGACCCTACAATGAGCAGTTCTTC	CASSDRTGYWTSGPYNEQFF
-	TRBV19	few	TRBJ1-5	TGTGCCAGTAGTAGAACAGGTCTAAGCAATCAGCCCCAGCATTTT	CASSRTGLSNQPQHF
TRBD1	TRBV6-6	-	TRBJ1-1	TGTGCCAGCAGTTCAAGACAGGGGCGGAGGACTGAAGCTTTCTTT	CASSSRQGRRTEAFF
TRBD1	TRBV19	-	TRBJ2-6	TGTGCCAGTGGAAGGGACAGGGGAACTGGGGCCAACGTCCTGACTTTC	CASGRDRGTGANVLTF
-	TRBV5-8	-	TRBJ2-2	TGTGCCAGCAGCTTGGACGTGGACAGCACCGGGGAGCTGTTTTTT	CASSLDVDSTGELFF